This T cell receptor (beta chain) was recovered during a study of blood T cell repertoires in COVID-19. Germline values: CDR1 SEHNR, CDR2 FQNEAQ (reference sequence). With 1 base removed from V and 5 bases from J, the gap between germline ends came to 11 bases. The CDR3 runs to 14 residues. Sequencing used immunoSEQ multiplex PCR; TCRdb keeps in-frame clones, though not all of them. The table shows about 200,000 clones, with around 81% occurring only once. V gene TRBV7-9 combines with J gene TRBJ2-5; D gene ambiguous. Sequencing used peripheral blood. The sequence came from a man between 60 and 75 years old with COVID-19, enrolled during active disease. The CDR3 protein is CASSLGVPVETQYF. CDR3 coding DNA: TGTGCCAGCAGCTTAGGTGTTCCGGTGGAGACCCAGTACTTC.